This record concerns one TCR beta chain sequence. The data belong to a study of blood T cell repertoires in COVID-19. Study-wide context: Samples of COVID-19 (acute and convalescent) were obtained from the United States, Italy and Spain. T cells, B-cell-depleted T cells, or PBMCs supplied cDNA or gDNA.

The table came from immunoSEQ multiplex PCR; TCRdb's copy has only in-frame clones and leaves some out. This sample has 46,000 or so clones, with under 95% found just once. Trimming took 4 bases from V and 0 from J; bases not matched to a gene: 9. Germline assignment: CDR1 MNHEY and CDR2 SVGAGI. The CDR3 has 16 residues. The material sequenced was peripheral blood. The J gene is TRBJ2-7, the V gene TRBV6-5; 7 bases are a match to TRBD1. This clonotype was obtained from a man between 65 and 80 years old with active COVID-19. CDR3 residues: CASSSLRDRFSYEQYF. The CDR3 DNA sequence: TGTGCCAGCAGTTCACTCCGGGACAGATTCTCCTACGAGCAGTACTTC.